This T cell receptor beta chain was sequenced in a study of blood T cell repertoires in COVID-19. Study information: The analysed material was cDNA or gDNA that came from T cells, B-cell-depleted T cells, or PBMCs.

The data were produced by immunoSEQ multiplex PCR, yet TCRdb's version contains in-frame clones alone and is incomplete. The repertoire consists of approximately 68,000 clones, with roughly 82% occurring once and the leading ten covering about 16%. The germline CDR1 and CDR2 sequences are LNHDA and SQIVND (reference sequence). This CDR3 contains 14 residues. The junction had 4 bases not matched to a gene; V was cut back by 6 bases and J by 2 bases. V gene TRBV19 combines with J gene TRBJ2-3; 8 bases match TRBD1. The TCR was taken from a man older than 75 with active COVID-19. The sequenced material came from peripheral blood. The CDR3 region is CASRTGANTDTQYF. The CDR3 coding sequence is TGTGCCAGTAGGACAGGGGCGAACACAGATACGCAGTATTTT.